Following are 25 T cell receptor beta chains from one sample sequenced in a study of OX40 agonist ivuxolimab in advanced cancers. Measured with immunoSEQ multiplex PCR; TCRdb has only the in-frame clones, and not every one. The table shows fewer than 65,000 clones, with around 87% occurring only once. The sample was CD4+ or CD8+ T cells sorted from blood, taken in a trial of the OX40 agonist ivuxolimab. These receptors were collected from an adult with an advanced solid tumor such as melanoma, head and neck, liver or kidney cancer.

The J gene is TRBJ2-2, the V gene TRBV7-9; 10 nucleotides agree with TRBD2. Germline-derived CDR1 and CDR2 are SEHNR and FQNEAQ (reference sequence). CDR3 length: 17 residues. Trimming removed 3 bases from V and 2 bases from J; junction bases left unmatched: 6. The CDR3 region has the DNA TGTGCCAGCAGCTTGCTAGCGGGAGCCCGAAACACCGGGGAGCTGTTTTTT. Translated, it gives CASSLLAGARNTGELFF.

The genes are TRBV6-1 and TRBJ1-5, with TRBD1 matching over 8 bases. The CDR3 has 14 residues. Trimming took 1 base from V and 11 from J; bases not matched to a gene: 7. The V gene's germline CDR1 is MNHNS and CDR2 SASEGT. The CDR3 protein is CASSEGQGQRSQHF. CDR3 nucleotides: TGTGCCAGCAGTGAAGGACAGGGGCAAAGGTCCCAGCATTTT.

In this sample, this clone turned up once. The CDR3 DNA sequence: TGTGCCAGCAGCCTTCGAGCGGGCCTCACCTACGAGCAGTACTTC. As protein: CASSLRAGLTYEQYF. The J gene is TRBJ2-7, the V gene TRBV9; D perhaps matches TRBD2 (6 bases). Germline V CDR1 and CDR2: SGDLS, YYNGEE. Trimming pared 4 bases from V and 2 bases from J, leaving 16 bases between. The CDR3 is 15 amino acids.

The chain combines TRBV4-2 with TRBJ1-2; D might be TRBD1 (6 bases). The germline CDR1 and CDR2 sequences are LGHNA and YNFKEQ. CDR3 length equals 16 residues. Trimming took off 0 bases at V and 7 bases at J, with 18 bases between the two ends. The CDR3 reads CASSQEWGLAYGGYTF. The CDR3 nucleotides read TGTGCCAGCAGCCAAGAATGGGGGCTAGCCTATGGTGGCTACACCTTC.

This clone was observed a handful of times. J is TRBJ2-3 and V is TRBV4-1, with a possible D match to TRBD2 (6 bases). Trimming pared 4 bases from V and 2 bases from J, leaving 13 bases between. CDR1 and CDR2 (germline): MGHRA, YSYEKL. The CDR3 spans 15 residues. DNA for the CDR3: TGCGCCAGCAGCCCAAGTTTAGCGGACACAGATACGCAGTATTTT. It yields the protein CASSPSLADTDTQYF.

For the CDR3, the DNA is TGTGCCAGCAGTTCGACAGGGAGCTCCTACGAGCAGTACTTC. This gives the protein CASSSTGSSYEQYF. The chain carries TRBV28 and TRBJ2-7; TRBD1 matches 7 bases. The ends lost 4 bases at V and 0 bases at J; junction bases unmatched: 3. CDR1 MDHEN and CDR2 SYDVKM come from the germline V gene. CDR3 size: 14 residues. The variable domain in full, completed from reference TRBV28 and TRBJ2-7, reads DVKVTQSSRYLVKRTGEKVFLECVQDMDHENMFWYRQDPGLGLRLIYFSYDVKMKEKGDIPEGYSVSREKKERFSLILESASTNQTSMYLCASSSTGSSYEQYFGPGTRLTVT.

V and J are TRBV21-1 and TRBJ2-7; TRBD2 is the table's D call and was not checked against the DNA. TRBV21-1 is noted as a pseudogene. The CDR3 is 16 residues long. This CDR3 is CASSKGGRLADHEQYF. CDR3 coding DNA: TGTGCCAGCAGCAAAGGGGGGCGACTAGCGGACCACGAGCAGTACTTC.

The gene calls are TRBV7-3 and TRBJ1-1; D perhaps matches TRBD1 (5 bases). The germline V gene encodes CDR1 SGHTA and CDR2 FQGTGA. The CDR3 runs 13 residues. Deletions cut 5 bases from V and 6 bases from J, with 13 bases between. Here the CDR3 DNA reads TGTGCCAGCAGCCCTGGGGGTCCGGCTGAAGCTTTCTTT. It specifies CASSPGGPAEAFF.

V gene TRBV4-1 combines with J gene TRBJ2-1; D uncertain. The CDR3 consists of 14 residues. V lost 8 bases, J lost 2 bases, and 13 bases lay in between. Germline CDR1 is MGHRA and CDR2 is YSYEKL. CDR3 region: CASRDGQPYNEQFF. CDR3 nucleotides: TGCGCCAGCCGCGACGGGCAACCCTACAATGAGCAGTTCTTC.

The chain links TRBV4-3 to TRBJ2-7, with D maybe TRBD1 (5 bases). Germline V lookup: CDR1 LGHNA, CDR2 YSLEER. Trimming removed 4 bases from V and 2 bases from J, with 12 bases in between. This CDR3 has 14 amino acids. CDR3 in amino acids: CASSLRRQTYEQYF. In nucleotides, the CDR3 is TGCGCCAGCAGCCTTCGCCGACAGACCTACGAGCAGTACTTC.

The chain carries TRBV7-2 and TRBJ2-3; TRBD2 aligns across 9 bases. J was trimmed by 6 bases and V by 1 base; bases with no gene match: 5. Per germline, CDR1 SGHTA and CDR2 FQGNSA. This CDR3 has 15 residues. CDR3 in DNA: TGTGCCAGCAGCTTAGTAGGGACTAGCCGGGATACGCAGTATTTT. Its translation is CASSLVGTSRDTQYF.

V and J are TRBV5-6 and TRBJ2-7; perhaps TRBD1 as D (5 bases). The CDR3 totals 14 residues. Trimming removed 2 bases from V and 2 bases from J, with 11 bases in between. Germline V gene lookup returns CDR1 SGHDT and CDR2 YYEEEE. CDR3 in amino acids: CASSFATDPYEQYF. As DNA, the CDR3 is TGTGCCAGCAGCTTTGCGACAGACCCCTACGAGCAGTACTTC.

The rearrangement uses TRBV7-9 and TRBJ2-3, with D perhaps TRBD2 (7 bases). V was trimmed by 5 bases and J by 6 bases, leaving 12 bases between them. This CDR3 comprises 13 residues. Germline V gives CDR1 SEHNR, CDR2 FQNEAQ (reference sequence). Here the CDR3 DNA reads TGTGCCAGCAGCCTGGGGGGGCCGGATACGCAGTATTTT. The encoded protein is CASSLGGPDTQYF.

CDR3 protein: CATSNRRKEITGELFF. The CDR3 bases are TGTGCCACCAGCAATAGACGGAAAGAAATCACCGGGGAGCTGTTTTTT. V and J are TRBV15 and TRBJ2-2; D call uncertain. The CDR3 loop spans 16 amino acids. The germline V gene has CDR1 LNHNV and CDR2 YYDKDF (reference sequence). Trimming left V 4 bases short and J 4 bases short, with 16 bases between.

The chain recombines TRBV29-1 with TRBJ1-4; no definite D call. This CDR3 has 12 amino acids. V was cut by 4 bases and J by 5 bases, with 8 bases left in between. Germline CDR1 SQVTM, CDR2 ANQGSEA. This CDR3 is CSVGFRNEKLFF. The CDR3 nucleotides read TGCAGCGTTGGTTTTAGGAATGAAAAACTGTTTTTT.

This rearrangement joins TRBV5-1 to TRBJ2-7, with D unclear. Between the trimmed V and J ends, which lost 6 bases and 2 bases, there was a span of 12 bases. This CDR3 is built from 13 residues. In germline, CDR1 is SGHRS, CDR2 YFSETQ. The chain's CDR3 is CASNEGPTYEQYF. CDR3 nucleotides: TGCGCCAGCAACGAAGGGCCGACCTACGAGCAGTACTTC.

The chain carries TRBV27 and TRBJ2-1, with 11 bases fitting TRBD2. Germline V gene lookup returns CDR1 MNHEY and CDR2 SMNVEV (reference sequence). The CDR3 contains 18 residues. The ends lost 0 bases at V and 6 bases at J; junction bases unmatched: 10. Here the CDR3 reads CASSLSLAGGLLGNEQFF. The CDR3 region has the DNA TGTGCCAGCAGTTTATCTTTAGCGGGAGGGCTCTTGGGCAATGAGCAGTTCTTC.

The J gene is TRBJ1-4, the V gene TRBV7-2; no reliable D call. The CDR3 extends over 15 amino acids. In germline, CDR1 is SGHTA, CDR2 FQGNSA. Deletions cut 1 base from V and 5 bases from J, with 11 bases between. CDR3 in DNA: TGTGCCAGCAGCTTAGTTTTGGCGTTCAATGAAAAACTGTTTTTT. Translated: CASSLVLAFNEKLFF.

The V gene is TRBV10-1, the J gene TRBJ2-7; D not resolved. V was trimmed by 2 bases and J by 6 bases, leaving 14 bases between them. The CDR3 runs to 14 residues. The germline V gene encodes CDR1 WNHNN and CDR2 SYGVQD (reference sequence). The DNA for the CDR3 is TGCGCCAGCAGTGAGGTTCATTGTATAGCCGAGCAGTACTTC. Translated, it gives CASSEVHCIAEQYF.

The chain has TRBV5-4 and TRBJ2-7, with a tentative D call TRBD2 (6 bases). CDR3 length: 14 amino acids. Germline lookup yields CDR1 SGHNT and CDR2 YYREEE (reference sequence). The germline V and J ends were trimmed by 2 bases and 3 bases, with 12 bases remaining between them. DNA for the CDR3: TGTGCCAGCAGCTTTGGTCTGCGGGACTACGAGCAGTACTTC. It specifies CASSFGLRDYEQYF.

This chain uses TRBV30 with TRBJ1-1, with unresolved D. The CDR3 is made up of 11 amino acids. CDR1 GTSNPN and CDR2 SVGIG come from the germline V gene (reference sequence). Trimming removed 2 bases from V and 1 base from J, with 2 bases in between. CDR3: CAWSKNTEAFF. CDR3 DNA: TGTGCCTGGAGTAAGAACACTGAAGCTTTCTTT.

This sequence joins TRBV7-8 and TRBJ2-7; 10 positions agree with TRBD1. The CDR3 is 13 amino acids. V was clipped by 1 base and J by 9 bases; unmatched bases: 3. Germline V lookup: CDR1 SGHVS, CDR2 FQNEAQ. The CDR3 bases are TGTGCCAGCAGCTTAGTCTGGACAGGGGGGCAGTACTTC. Its translation is CASSLVWTGGQYF.

The V and J genes are TRBV11-2 and TRBJ2-5; D is possibly TRBD2 (6 bases). The CDR3 is 14 amino acids. Germline V gene lookup returns CDR1 SGHAT and CDR2 FQNNGV. V lost 5 bases to trimming and J lost 5 bases, with 15 bases between them. DNA for the CDR3: TGTGCCAGCAGCCTGACTAGTGGATGGGAGACCCAGTACTTC. Amino acid sequence: CASSLTSGWETQYF.

The chain employs TRBV5-1 and TRBJ2-1; D call uncertain. Germline CDR1 and CDR2: SGHRS and YFSETQ. Trimming shortened V by 0 bases and J by 0 bases, and 7 bases separated the two germline ends. The CDR3 is 15 residues long. CDR3 protein: CASSLARISYNEQFF. The CDR3 coding sequence is TGCGCCAGCAGCTTGGCACGGATCTCCTACAATGAGCAGTTCTTC. Variable domain in full (rest from reference TRBV5-1 and TRBJ2-1): KAGVTQTPRYLIKTRGQQVTLSCSPISGHRSVSWYQQTPGQGLQFLFEYFSETQRNKGNFPGRFSGRQFSNSRSEMNVSTLELGDSALYLCASSLARISYNEQFFGPGTRLTVL.

The chain recombines TRBV27 with TRBJ2-1; the D gene could be TRBD1 or TRBD2 (5 bases each). Germline V gene data show CDR1 as MNHEY and CDR2 as SMNVEV (reference sequence). The CDR3 is made up of 13 amino acids. V was trimmed by 5 bases and J by 8 bases, leaving 13 bases between them. The CDR3 nucleotides are TGTGCCAGCAGTCACTCCCGGGGCGATGAGCAGTTCTTC. It is translated as CASSHSRGDEQFF.